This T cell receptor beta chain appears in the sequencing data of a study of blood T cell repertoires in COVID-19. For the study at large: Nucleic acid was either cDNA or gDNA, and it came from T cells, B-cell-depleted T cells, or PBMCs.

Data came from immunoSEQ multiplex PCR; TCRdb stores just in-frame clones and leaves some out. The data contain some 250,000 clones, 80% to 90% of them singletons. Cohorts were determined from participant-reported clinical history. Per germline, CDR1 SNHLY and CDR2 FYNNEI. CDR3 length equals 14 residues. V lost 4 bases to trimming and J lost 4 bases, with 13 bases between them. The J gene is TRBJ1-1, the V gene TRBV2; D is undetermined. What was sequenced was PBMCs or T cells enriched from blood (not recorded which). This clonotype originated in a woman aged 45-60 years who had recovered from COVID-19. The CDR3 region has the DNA TGTGCCAGCAGTGTCCAGGCCGGAGGCACTGAAGCTTTCTTT. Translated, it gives CASSVQAGGTEAFF.